This entry features one T cell receptor beta chain sequence. This sample was taken from a study of blood T cell repertoires in COVID-19. With 1 base removed from V and 5 bases from J, the gap between germline ends came to 6 bases. CDR1 and CDR2 from the germline V gene are SGHTA and FQGTGA. CDR3 length: 13 amino acids. Study processing details: Researchers report that nucleated cell counts were estimated from reference gene primer amplification. Some clones are missing from TCRdb's copy, which holds only in-frame ones; the method was immunoSEQ multiplex PCR. V and J calls and clone size are copied from that table; D and trimming were computed from the DNA. The sample holds more than 55,000 clones, about 80% seen once.

The chain joins TRBV7-3 to TRBJ2-1; no firm D call. The receptor's source is a human donor in a cohort sampled during active COVID-19. The sequenced sample consisted of peripheral blood. CDR3 protein: CASSLSRNNEQFF. The CDR3 coding sequence is TGTGCCAGCAGCTTAAGTAGAAACAATGAGCAGTTCTTC.